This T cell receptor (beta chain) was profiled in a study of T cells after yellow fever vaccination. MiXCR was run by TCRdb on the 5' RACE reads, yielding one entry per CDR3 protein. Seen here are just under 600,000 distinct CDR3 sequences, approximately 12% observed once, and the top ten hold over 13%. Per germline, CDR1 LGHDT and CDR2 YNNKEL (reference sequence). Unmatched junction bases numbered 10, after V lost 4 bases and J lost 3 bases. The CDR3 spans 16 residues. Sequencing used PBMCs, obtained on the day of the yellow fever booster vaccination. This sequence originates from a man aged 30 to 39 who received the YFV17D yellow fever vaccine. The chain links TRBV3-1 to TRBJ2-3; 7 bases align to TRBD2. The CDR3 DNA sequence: TGTGCCAGCAGCCGTCGATTGGGGGGGTCTACAGATACGCAGTATTTT. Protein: CASSRRLGGSTDTQYF.